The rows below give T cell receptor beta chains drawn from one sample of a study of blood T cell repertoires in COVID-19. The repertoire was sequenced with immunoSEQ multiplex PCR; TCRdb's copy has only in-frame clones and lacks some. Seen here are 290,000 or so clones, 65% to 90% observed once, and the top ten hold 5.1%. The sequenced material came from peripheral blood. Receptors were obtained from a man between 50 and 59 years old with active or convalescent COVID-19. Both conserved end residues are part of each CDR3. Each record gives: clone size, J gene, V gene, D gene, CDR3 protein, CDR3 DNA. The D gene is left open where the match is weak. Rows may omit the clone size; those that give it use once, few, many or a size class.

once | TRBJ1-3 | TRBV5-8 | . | CASSTGTYPGNTIYF | TGTGCCAGCAGCACAGGGACGTACCCTGGAAACACCATATATTTT
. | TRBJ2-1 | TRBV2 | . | CASSAGESSYNEQFF | TGTGCCAGCAGTGCAGGGGAGAGCTCCTACAATGAGCAGTTCTTC
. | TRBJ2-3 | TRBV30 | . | CAWTRNGFGTDTQYF | TGTGCCTGGACGCGGAACGGTTTCGGCACAGATACGCAGTATTTT
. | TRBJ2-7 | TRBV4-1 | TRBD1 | CASSQDRRQGAYEQYF | TGCGCCAGCAGCCAAGATCGTCGACAGGGGGCATACGAGCAGTACTTC
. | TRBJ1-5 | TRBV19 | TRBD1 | CASSTGRGRQPQHF | TGTGCCAGTAGTACGGGCAGGGGGCGTCAGCCCCAGCATTTT
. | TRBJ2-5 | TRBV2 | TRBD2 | CASHPGAGASQETQYF | TGTGCCAGCCACCCGGGAGCGGGAGCTTCCCAAGAGACCCAGTACTTC
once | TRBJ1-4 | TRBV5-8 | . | CASIPARVRKLFF | TGTGCCAGCATCCCGGCCCGGGTGCGAAAACTGTTTTTT
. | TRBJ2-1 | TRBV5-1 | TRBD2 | CASSLVLGLAVYNEQFF | TGCGCCAGCAGCTTGGTTCTGGGACTAGCGGTTTACAATGAGCAGTTCTTC
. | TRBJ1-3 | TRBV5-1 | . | CASSAGTSGNTIYF | TGCGCCAGCAGCGCAGGAACCTCTGGAAACACCATATATTTT
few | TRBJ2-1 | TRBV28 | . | CASSLGPVVPLEFF | TGTGCCAGCAGTTTAGGGCCGGTGGTTCCTTTGGAGTTCTTC
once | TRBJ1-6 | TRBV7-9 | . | CASSSDRDSYNSPLHF | TGTGCCAGCAGCTCCGACAGAGACTCCTATAATTCACCCCTCCACTTT
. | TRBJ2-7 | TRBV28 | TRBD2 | CASSLRGGSEQYF | TGTGCCAGCAGTTTGCGGGGCGGGAGTGAGCAGTACTTC
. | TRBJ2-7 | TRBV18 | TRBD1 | CASSADRGTYEQYF | TGTGCCAGCTCAGCGGACAGGGGGACTTACGAGCAGTACTTC
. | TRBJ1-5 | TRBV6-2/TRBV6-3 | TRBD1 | CASSYSRGGRGRFQPQHF | TGTGCCAGCAGTTACTCGAGAGGGGGCAGGGGGCGGTTTCAGCCCCAGCATTTT
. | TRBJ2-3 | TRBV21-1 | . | CASSARDRESTDTQYF | TGTGCCAGCAGCGCGCGGGACAGGGAGTCCACAGATACGCAGTATTTT
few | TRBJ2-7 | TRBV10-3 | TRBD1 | CAISESKAGTGLTGQYF | TGTGCCATCAGTGAGTCGAAGGCCGGGACAGGCCTTACGGGGCAGTACTTC
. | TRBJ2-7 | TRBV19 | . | CASSSRDSFYEQYF | TGTGCCAGTAGCAGCCGGGACTCCTTCTACGAGCAGTACTTC
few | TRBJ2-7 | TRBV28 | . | CASSWALGYEQYF | TGTGCCAGCAGTTGGGCACTAGGCTACGAGCAGTACTTC
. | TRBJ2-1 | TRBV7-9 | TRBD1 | CASSFFGQGLSYNEQFF | TGTGCCAGCAGCTTTTTTGGACAGGGCCTCTCCTACAATGAGCAGTTCTTC
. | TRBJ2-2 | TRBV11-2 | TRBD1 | CASSLGTVDTGELFF | TGTGCCAGCAGCTTGGGGACAGTGGACACCGGGGAGCTGTTTTTT
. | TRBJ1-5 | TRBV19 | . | CASSTPAEGDQPQHF | TGTGCCAGTAGTACCCCGGCCGAAGGAGATCAGCCCCAGCATTTT
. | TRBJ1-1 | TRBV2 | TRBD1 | CASVATGTENTEAFF | TGTGCCAGCGTGGCGACAGGGACCGAGAACACTGAAGCTTTCTTT
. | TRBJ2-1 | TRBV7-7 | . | CASSQAAGNNEQFF | TGTGCCAGCAGCCAAGCGGCGGGAAACAATGAGCAGTTCTTC
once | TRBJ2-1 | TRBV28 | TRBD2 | CASSRSGSFHEQFF | TGTGCCAGTTCCCGGAGCGGGAGTTTCCATGAGCAGTTCTTC
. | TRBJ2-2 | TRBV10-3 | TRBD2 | CATRGREATNTGELFF | TGTGCCACTCGGGGGCGGGAGGCCACGAACACCGGGGAGCTGTTTTTT
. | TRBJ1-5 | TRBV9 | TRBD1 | CASSVEDRPNQPQHF | TGTGCCAGCAGCGTAGAGGACAGGCCCAATCAGCCCCAGCATTTT
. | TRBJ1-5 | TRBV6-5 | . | CASRSLGGGNQPQHF | TGTGCCAGCAGGAGCCTCGGGGGGGGGAATCAGCCCCAGCATTTT
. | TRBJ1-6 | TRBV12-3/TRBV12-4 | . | CASSRGNNSPLHF | TGTGCCAGCAGTCGGGGAAATAATTCACCCCTCCACTTT
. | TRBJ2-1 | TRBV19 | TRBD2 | CASSINAGATYNEQFF | TGTGCCAGTAGTATCAACGCGGGAGCAACCTACAATGAGCAGTTCTTC
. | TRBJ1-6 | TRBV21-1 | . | CASSKGSNSPLHF | TGTGCCAGCAGCAAGGGCAGTAATTCACCCCTCCACTTT
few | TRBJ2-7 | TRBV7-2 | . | CASSTTGIGEQYF | TGTGCCAGCAGCACAACAGGGATAGGAGAGCAGTACTTC
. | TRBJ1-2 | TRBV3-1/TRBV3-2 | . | CASSSTPAGPSYGYTF | TGTGCCAGCAGCTCCACCCCCGCGGGCCCCTCCTATGGCTACACCTTC
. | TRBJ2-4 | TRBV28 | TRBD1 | CASSPGQVNIQYF | TGTGCCAGCAGCCCGGGACAGGTGAACATTCAGTACTTC
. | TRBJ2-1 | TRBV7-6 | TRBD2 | CASSFGAGVSYNEQFF | TGTGCCAGCAGCTTCGGAGCGGGAGTCTCCTACAATGAGCAGTTCTTC
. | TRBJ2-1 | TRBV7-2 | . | CASSPIIGGEQFF | TGTGCCAGCAGCCCGATTATAGGAGGGGAGCAGTTCTTC
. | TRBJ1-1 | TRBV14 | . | CASSQGRGWNTEAFF | TGTGCCAGCAGCCAGGGCAGGGGATGGAACACTGAAGCTTTCTTT
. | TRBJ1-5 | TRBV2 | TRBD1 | CASSKTGSNQPQHF | TGTGCCAGCAGTAAGACAGGGAGCAATCAGCCCCAGCATTTT
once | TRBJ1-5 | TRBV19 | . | CASSTLGASALYSNQPQHF | TGTGCCAGTAGTACCTTGGGGGCCTCAGCCCTTTATAGCAATCAGCCCCAGCATTTT
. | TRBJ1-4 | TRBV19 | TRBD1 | CASSKPGQGKEKLFF | TGTGCCAGTAGTAAACCGGGACAGGGAAAGGAAAAACTGTTTTTT
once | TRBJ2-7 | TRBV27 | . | CASSPQGYEQYF | TGTGCCAGCAGCCCACAGGGCTACGAGCAGTACTTC